These 32 T cell receptor beta chains came from one sample sequenced in a study of Ad26.COV2.S vaccination and SARS-CoV-2 variants. TCRdb keeps only in-frame clones here, not all; method: immunoSEQ multiplex PCR. Counted here are about 680,000 clones, 70% to 90% occurring once; the ten biggest clones make up approximately 1.5%. Treatment of the sample: roughly 18 received Ad26.COV2.S at low or high dose, single or two shots; several received placebo; per-sample allocation not given. All samples were drawn on day 63, counting from the first vaccine or placebo injection. The specimen comprised peripheral blood, sampled in a trial of Ad26.COV2.S vaccine versus placebo. The receptors stem from a person aged 18 to 65 who received the Ad26.COV2.S COVID-19 vaccine or a placebo.

The genes are TRBV3-1 (or the pseudogene TRBV3-2) and TRBJ2-5; weak D call: TRBD2 (5 bases). There are 15 residues in the CDR3. Trimming pared 2 bases from V and 1 base from J, leaving 11 bases between. Per germline, CDR1 LGHDT and CDR2 YNNKEL (reference sequence). CDR3 in DNA: TGTGCCAGCAGCCAAATGGCTAGCCCCCAAGAGACCCAGTACTTC. This translates into CASSQMASPQETQYF.

The gene calls are TRBV19 and TRBJ2-7; TRBD2 agrees at 8 bases. V dropped 3 bases and J dropped 4; count of bases not matched to a gene: 5. CDR1 and CDR2 from the germline V gene are LNHDA and SQIVND (reference sequence). The CDR3 spans 14 residues. The CDR3 reads CASSIGGGYYEQYF. CDR3 DNA sequence: TGTGCCAGTAGTATTGGCGGGGGGTATTACGAGCAGTACTTC.

The V call is TRBV2, the J call TRBJ2-7, with D perhaps TRBD2 (5 bases). CDR1 is SNHLY and CDR2 is FYNNEI in the germline V gene. V gave up 6 bases and J gave up 3 bases, with 12 bases separating them. CDR3 length: 13 residues. CDR3 region: CASRKTGNYEQYF. The CDR3 DNA follows: TGTGCCAGCAGAAAAACGGGGAACTACGAGCAGTACTTC.

Comments on this clone: Being one base from a much bigger clone, this may be a read error. The V and J genes are TRBV5-1 and TRBJ2-2, with D possibly called TRBD1 or TRBD2 (5 bases each). There are 13 residues in the CDR3. Per germline, CDR1 SGHRS and CDR2 YFSETQ. Trimming removed 1 base at V and 6 bases at J, with 7 bases between. CDR3 sequence: CASSLQGAGELFF. The DNA of the CDR3 is TGCGCCAGCAGCTTGCAGGGAGCCGGGGAGCTGTTTTTT.

This sequence joins TRBV19 and TRBJ2-7, with TRBD1 identical over 11 bases. V was pared by 7 bases and J by 4 bases, with 12 bases of the junction left unmatched. Germline V gene data show CDR1 as LNHDA and CDR2 as SQIVND (reference sequence). This CDR3 region has 16 residues. As DNA, the CDR3 is TGTGCCAGTACCCCCTCCGGACAGGGGGCTGGGTACGAGCAGTACTTC. It specifies CASTPSGQGAGYEQYF.

The chain employs TRBV11-2 and TRBJ2-5, with D perhaps being TRBD1 or TRBD2 (5 bases each). V was clipped by 5 bases and J by 3 bases, with 10 bases between them. Germline V gives CDR1 SGHAT, CDR2 FQNNGV. The CDR3 consists of 13 residues. The CDR3 protein is CASSRVGEETQYF. CDR3 DNA sequence: TGTGCCAGCAGCAGAGTGGGGGAAGAGACCCAGTACTTC.

The sample holds a few counts of this clone. The V gene is TRBV6-6, the J gene TRBJ2-7; 7 bases fit TRBD2. V shed 6 bases, J shed 4 bases, and the junction held 9 bases outside the gene matches. Germline CDR1 and CDR2: MNHNY and SVGAGI (reference sequence). The CDR3 extends over 14 amino acids. The CDR3: CASRPTGGKYEQYF. The DNA of the CDR3 is TGTGCCAGCAGACCAACCGGGGGGAAATACGAGCAGTACTTC.

V and J are TRBV10-3 and TRBJ2-7, with D possibly TRBD2 on 7 matching bases. From germline, CDR1 is ENHRY and CDR2 SYGVKD. This CDR3 has 13 residues. Trimming took 8 bases from V and 1 from J, leaving 12 bases between them. The CDR3, as DNA: TGTGCCATCGGCGGGGGCCCTTCCTACGAGCAGTACTTC. Residues: CAIGGGPSYEQYF.

The sample holds one count of this clone. The chain links TRBV19 to TRBJ2-1, with D possibly TRBD2 on 7 matching bases. Trimming shortened V by 3 bases and J by 9 bases, and 18 bases separated the two germline ends. This CDR3 is 15 amino acids long. Germline CDR1 reads LNHDA; CDR2 reads SQIVND (reference sequence). CDR3: CASSMTGGWSGEQFF. CDR3 DNA sequence: TGTGCCAGTAGTATGACGGGGGGCTGGTCCGGTGAGCAGTTCTTC.

The chain uses TRBV15 and TRBJ2-3, with D hard to call. The V gene's germline CDR1 is LNHNV and CDR2 YYDKDF (reference sequence). This CDR3 comprises 14 residues. Trimming took off 0 bases at V and 4 bases at J, with 8 bases between the two ends. CDR3 nucleotide sequence: TGTGCCACCAGCAGAGAAACAGTGGCAGATACGCAGTATTTT. It yields the protein CATSRETVADTQYF.

The rearrangement joins TRBV30 to TRBJ2-7; D is perhaps TRBD2 (7 bases). With 3 bases removed from V and 4 bases from J, the gap between germline ends came to 16 bases. Germline V CDR1 and CDR2: GTSNPN, SVGIG (reference sequence). This CDR3 region has 14 residues. This CDR3 reads CAWSHGGGTYEQYF. The DNA of the CDR3 is TGTGCCTGGAGCCATGGGGGGGGCACGTACGAGCAGTACTTC.

This rearrangement joins TRBV7-2 to TRBJ2-1, with D perhaps matching TRBD2 (6 bases). V was cut by 5 bases and J by 0 bases, with 11 bases left in between. CDR1 and CDR2 from the germline V gene are SGHTA and FQGNSA. This CDR3 region has 15 residues. In DNA, the CDR3 is TGTGCCAGCAGCCTCCTGGGACTCTCCTACAATGAGCAGTTCTTC. Translating gives CASSLLGLSYNEQFF.

The chain is built from TRBV19 and TRBJ2-7, with D possibly TRBD1 on 6 matching bases. The CDR3 has 18 amino acids. CDR1 and CDR2 (germline): LNHDA, SQIVND (reference sequence). The germline V and J ends were trimmed by 4 bases and 1 base, with 23 bases remaining between them. The CDR3 coding sequence is TGTGCCAGTAGTAAAAGACAGGCAGGACTCTCCGATTCCTACGAGCAGTACTTC. Translation: CASSKRQAGLSDSYEQYF.

J is TRBJ1-5 and V is TRBV6-2 or TRBV6-3; D not certain. CDR1 is MNHEY and CDR2 is SVGEGT in the germline V gene. This CDR3 is built from 18 residues. V gave up 4 bases and J gave up 1 base, with 20 bases separating them. The CDR3 coding sequence is TGTGCCAGCAGTTCAGACACAAAGATTACAGTCAGCAATCAGCCCCAGCATTTT. It specifies CASSSDTKITVSNQPQHF.

This clone appeared a single time. The rearrangement uses TRBV10-3 and TRBJ2-1; D unclear. Germline CDR1 and CDR2: ENHRY and SYGVKD. Trimming took 0 bases from V and 4 from J, leaving 13 bases between them. The length of the CDR3 is 16 residues. As DNA, the CDR3 is TGTGCCATCAGTGAGTCGAAGGTGGGCAGGTACAATGAGCAGTTCTTC. Its translation is CAISESKVGRYNEQFF.

CDR3 protein: CASSVGPADEKLFF. In nucleotides, the CDR3 is TGTGCCAGCAGCGTTGGGCCGGCCGATGAAAAACTGTTTTTT. The V call is TRBV9, the J call TRBJ1-4; D gene unclear. Trimming left V 2 bases short and J 6 bases short, with 11 bases between. CDR3 length equals 14 residues. Germline V gene sequence: CDR1 SGDLS, CDR2 YYNGEE.

The chain combines TRBV5-1 with TRBJ1-1, with 8 bases matching TRBD1. CDR3 length: 14 amino acids. Looked up from germline, CDR1 is SGHRS and CDR2 is YFSETQ. V was pared by 2 bases and J by 4 bases, with 4 bases of the junction left unmatched. The DNA for the CDR3 is TGCGCCAGCAGCTTATCGGACAGGGCCACTGAAGCTTTCTTT. It translates to CASSLSDRATEAFF.

The chain links TRBV2 to TRBJ2-1, with D tentatively TRBD1 (6 bases). The CDR3 spans 17 residues. Trimming shortened V by 6 bases and J by 1 base, and 19 bases separated the two germline ends. Germline loops: CDR1 SNHLY, CDR2 FYNNEI. CDR3 in DNA: TGTGCCAGCAGGACCCCGGACAGTAGTTTTTCCTACAATGAGCAGTTCTTC. Amino acid sequence: CASRTPDSSFSYNEQFF.

The count of this clone is one. This chain joins TRBV10-3 and TRBJ2-6, with D unclear. Germline V gives CDR1 ENHRY, CDR2 SYGVKD. The V end was cut by 6 bases, the J end by 0 bases, with 9 bases between. The CDR3 has 15 amino acids. The CDR3 protein is CAISADHSGANVLTF. In DNA form, the CDR3 reads TGTGCCATCAGCGCGGACCACTCTGGGGCCAACGTCCTGACTTTC.

The chain carries TRBV6-2 or TRBV6-3 and TRBJ2-3; D is unresolved. Trimming left V 2 bases short and J 1 base short, with 7 bases between. The CDR3 sequence is 14 residues long. Germline CDR1 MNHEY, CDR2 SVGEGT. The CDR3 spells CASSYTSRTDTQYF. DNA of the CDR3: TGTGCCAGCAGTTACACGTCTCGCACAGATACGCAGTATTTT.

This sequence joins TRBV24-1 and TRBJ2-5, with 12 bases identical to TRBD1. V gave up 5 bases and J gave up 5 bases; unmatched junction bases: 5. The CDR3 runs to 15 residues. Germline loops: CDR1 KGHDR, CDR2 SFDVKD. CDR3 DNA sequence: TGTGCCACCAGTGCTGGGACAGGGGGCCGGGAGACCCAGTACTTC. This encodes CATSAGTGGRETQYF.

V usage is TRBV6-6 and J usage is TRBJ2-1, with D uncertain. The CDR3 length is 16 residues. Germline CDR1 and CDR2: MNHNY and SVGAGI (reference sequence). V was shortened by 2 bases and J by 0 bases, with 11 bases between the two germline ends. The CDR3 is CASSYPTTVSYNEQFF. DNA of the CDR3: TGTGCCAGCAGTTACCCTACTACCGTCTCCTACAATGAGCAGTTCTTC.

V usage is TRBV2 and J usage is TRBJ1-5; D is uncertain. Germline V CDR1 and CDR2: SNHLY, FYNNEI. Trimming left V 2 bases short and J 0 bases short, with 8 bases between. CDR3 length: 15 residues. CDR3 sequence: CASSENRNSNQPQHF. The CDR3 DNA follows: TGTGCCAGCAGTGAAAATAGAAATAGCAATCAGCCCCAGCATTTT.

The V gene is TRBV6-5, the J gene TRBJ2-3; a weak D match, TRBD2 (7 bases). From germline, CDR1 is MNHEY and CDR2 SVGAGI. Trimming removed 6 bases at V and 0 bases at J, with 13 bases between. This CDR3 has 15 amino acids. CDR3: CASRRGGVSTDTQYF. In DNA, the CDR3 is TGTGCCAGCAGGAGGGGGGGGGTAAGCACAGATACGCAGTATTTT.

Only one count was recorded for this clone. The chain employs TRBV27 and TRBJ2-4; D may be TRBD1 (6 bases). Germline loops: CDR1 MNHEY, CDR2 SMNVEV (reference sequence). The V gene lost 3 bases and the J gene lost 1 base, with 10 bases spanning the gap. The length of the CDR3 is 15 residues. The CDR3 loop is CASSFGDRAKNIQYF. CDR3 sequence (DNA): TGTGCCAGCAGTTTTGGAGACAGGGCCAAAAACATTCAGTACTTC.

The V and J genes are TRBV5-1 and TRBJ2-1; D is perhaps TRBD1 or TRBD2 (5 bases each). The germline CDR1 and CDR2 sequences are SGHRS and YFSETQ. Trimming removed 1 base from V and 11 bases from J, with 22 bases in between. The CDR3 has 16 residues. DNA of the CDR3: TGCGCCAGCAGCTTGAATACGGGTGGGACGGGTCGCAAGCAGTTCTTC. Residues: CASSLNTGGTGRKQFF. The whole variable domain, filled in from reference TRBV5-1 and TRBJ2-1, reads KAGVTQTPRYLIKTRGQQVTLSCSPISGHRSVSWYQQTPGQGLQFLFEYFSETQRNKGNFPGRFSGRQFSNSRSEMNVSTLELGDSALYLCASSLNTGGTGRKQFFGPGTRLTVL.

This chain uses TRBV10-3 with TRBJ2-5; 13 nucleotides agree with TRBD2. This CDR3 is built from 17 residues. V shed 4 bases and J 4 bases; nucleotides not matched to a gene: 9. Germline values: CDR1 ENHRY, CDR2 SYGVKD. The CDR3 loop reads CAISVRTSGSFTETQYF. In DNA, the CDR3 is TGTGCCATCAGTGTCCGGACTAGCGGGAGTTTTACAGAGACCCAGTACTTC.

The chain combines TRBV4-2 with TRBJ2-3, with 7 bases lining up with TRBD2. CDR3 length equals 17 residues. V lost 0 bases and J lost 0; bases outside the gene matches: 6. Germline CDR1 LGHNA, CDR2 YNFKEQ. CDR3 DNA sequence: TGTGCCAGCAGCCAAGATCGGGGAGCGGGGAGCACAGATACGCAGTATTTT. Its translation is CASSQDRGAGSTDTQYF.

This chain connects TRBV7-2 to TRBJ2-5; TRBD1 agrees at 7 bases. CDR3 length: 15 amino acids. V lost 4 bases, J lost 5 bases, and 10 bases stayed unmatched. Germline CDR1 SGHTA, CDR2 FQGNSA. CDR3 sequence reads: CASSYLDSRGETQYF. CDR3 sequence (DNA): TGTGCCAGCAGCTACCTGGACAGCAGGGGGGAGACCCAGTACTTC. The entire variable domain, with the rest obtained from reference TRBV7-2 and TRBJ2-5, is as follows: GAGVSQSPSNKVTEKGKDVELRCDPISGHTALYWYRQSLGQGLEFLIYFQGNSAPDKSGLPSDRFSAERTGGSVSTLTIQRTQQEDSAVYLCASSYLDSRGETQYFGPGTRLLVL.

V usage is TRBV3-1 (or the pseudogene TRBV3-2) and J usage is TRBJ2-3; D ambiguous. Trimming cost V 1 base and J 0 bases, with 8 bases left between them. From germline, CDR1 is LGHDT and CDR2 YNNKEL (reference sequence). The CDR3 sequence is 15 residues long. The DNA of the CDR3 is TGTGCCAGCAGCCAAGGATTAACCAGCACAGATACGCAGTATTTT. Its protein product is CASSQGLTSTDTQYF.

The J gene is TRBJ2-3, the V gene TRBV10-3; D is unresolved. Germline V gene lookup returns CDR1 ENHRY and CDR2 SYGVKD. CDR3 length equals 16 residues. Trimming took off 6 bases at V and 0 bases at J, with 16 bases between the two ends. CDR3 residues: CAIRLDHSTSTDTQYF. CDR3 DNA: TGTGCCATCAGACTCGACCACTCCACTAGCACAGATACGCAGTATTTT.

The gene calls are TRBV13 and TRBJ2-2; D gene ambiguous. The germline CDR1 and CDR2 sequences are PRHDT and FYEKMQ (reference sequence). This CDR3 has 16 amino acids. V lost 5 bases and J lost 2, with 15 bases in between. The CDR3: CASSARFGSNTGELFF. For the CDR3, the DNA is TGTGCCAGCAGCGCAAGGTTCGGAAGTAACACCGGGGAGCTGTTTTTT.